The 30 T cell receptor beta chains below come from one sample, sequenced in a study of blood T cell repertoires in COVID-19. Here immunoSEQ multiplex PCR was the method, and the copy in TCRdb shows in-frame clones only, minus some. The table records under 400,000 clones, just over 85% of them present only once. The sample taken for sequencing was PBMCs or T cells enriched from blood (not recorded which). These receptors all stem from a woman in her forties with acute COVID-19.

The rearrangement joins TRBV18 to TRBJ2-5, with D maybe TRBD1 (5 bases). The CDR3 loop spans 16 amino acids. V gave up 2 bases and J gave up 2 bases, with 15 bases separating them. Germline loops: CDR1 KGHSH, CDR2 LQKENI. CDR3 DNA: TGTGCCAGCTCACCAGATATGACAGCCAATCAAGAGACCCAGTACTTC. Protein sequence: CASSPDMTANQETQYF.

As DNA, the CDR3 is TGTGCCAGCAGCTTAGAAACCGGTATAACTGAAGCTTTCTTT. Its translation: CASSLETGITEAFF. V is TRBV7-9 and J is TRBJ1-1; D is uncertain. Germline-derived CDR1 and CDR2 are SEHNR and FQNEAQ (reference sequence). CDR3 size: 14 residues. V dropped 1 base and J dropped 5 bases, with 11 bases sitting between them.

The V gene is TRBV7-2, the J gene TRBJ2-3; D is uncertain. CDR1 SGHTA and CDR2 FQGNSA come from the germline V gene. The ends were cut back, 9 bases at V and 4 bases at J, with 14 bases in the middle. The CDR3 length is 13 residues. This CDR3 reads CASTYSPADTQYF. CDR3 coding DNA: TGTGCCAGTACCTATAGCCCCGCAGATACGCAGTATTTT.

This clone was observed once. The rearrangement links TRBV11-2 to TRBJ1-2; a weak D match, TRBD1 (5 bases). This CDR3 is 14 amino acids long. CDR1 and CDR2 from the germline V gene are SGHAT and FQNNGV. Trimming shortened V by 5 bases and J by 5 bases, and 15 bases separated the two germline ends. The CDR3 DNA is TGTGCCAGCAGCCAAACCCAGGGATTTTATGGCTACACCTTC. Translating it yields CASSQTQGFYGYTF.

V is TRBV7-2 and J is TRBJ1-1; D remains unclear. From germline, CDR1 is SGHTA and CDR2 FQGNSA. The CDR3 is 14 residues long. V gave up 7 bases and J gave up 7 bases, with 19 bases separating them. The chain's CDR3 is CASTPHGADREAFF. In nucleotides, the CDR3 is TGTGCCAGCACCCCGCACGGAGCTGATCGTGAAGCTTTCTTT.

V is TRBV7-2 and J is TRBJ1-4, with 7 bases lining up with TRBD1. With V trimmed by 4 bases and J by 3 bases, 5 bases remained unmatched. Germline-derived CDR1 and CDR2 are SGHTA and FQGNSA. CDR3 length: 15 residues. The CDR3 is CASSSDRASNEKLFF. The CDR3 DNA is TGTGCCAGCAGCTCCGACAGGGCGTCTAATGAAAAACTGTTTTTT.

This clone came up once. V is TRBV7-2 and J is TRBJ2-5; unclear D gene. The germline gives CDR1 SGHTA, CDR2 FQGNSA. V dropped 5 bases and J dropped 2 bases, with 9 bases sitting between them. This CDR3 has 13 residues. The CDR3 bases are TGTGCCAGCAGCATCTCCTTACAAGAGACCCAGTACTTC. Translation gives CASSISLQETQYF.

The V and J genes are TRBV7-2 and TRBJ2-3; 14 bases match TRBD2. This CDR3 region has 17 residues. J was trimmed by 2 bases and V by 5 bases; bases with no gene match: 6. Germline V lookup: CDR1 SGHTA, CDR2 FQGNSA. CDR3 DNA: TGTGCCAGCAGCGTGGGACTAGCGGGGGCCTACACAGATACGCAGTATTTT. The encoded protein is CASSVGLAGAYTDTQYF.

The chain joins TRBV18 to TRBJ1-6, with D possibly TRBD1 on 5 matching bases. There are 15 residues in the CDR3. V was trimmed by 6 bases and J by 5 bases, leaving 14 bases between them. The V gene's germline CDR1 is KGHSH and CDR2 LQKENI. The CDR3 is CASSTEGWDNSPLHF. CDR3 bases: TGTGCCAGCTCGACGGAGGGGTGGGATAATTCACCCCTCCACTTT. The entire variable domain, with the rest obtained from reference TRBV18 and TRBJ1-6, is as follows: NAGVMQNPRHLVRRRGQEARLRCSPMKGHSHVYWYRQLPEEGLKFMVYLQKENIIDESGMPKERFSAEFPKEGPSILRIQQVVRGDSAAYFCASSTEGWDNSPLHFGNGTRLTVT.

The CDR3 loop is CASSFRGQGSNEQFF. The CDR3 DNA reads TGTGCCAGCAGTTTTCGTGGACAGGGGAGTAATGAGCAGTTCTTC. V usage is TRBV27 and J usage is TRBJ2-1; 9 positions agree with TRBD1. The CDR3 spans 15 residues. Germline trimming cut 3 bases from V and 7 bases from J; bases unmatched to any gene: 7. Germline V gene lookup returns CDR1 MNHEY and CDR2 SMNVEV (reference sequence).

The chain links TRBV6-2 or TRBV6-3 to TRBJ1-1; tentatively, D is TRBD1 (5 bases). The V and J ends lost 2 bases and 5 bases respectively, with 12 bases between them. Germline V lookup: CDR1 MNHEY, CDR2 SVGEGT. This CDR3 contains 14 residues. For the CDR3, the DNA is TGTGCCAGCAGTTACGGTCGGGGGATAACTGAAGCTTTCTTT. Its protein is CASSYGRGITEAFF.

This chain connects TRBV24-1 to TRBJ1-5, with 9 bases lining up with TRBD1. V lost 2 bases, J lost 6 bases, and 7 bases stayed unmatched. Germline-derived CDR1 and CDR2 are KGHDR and SFDVKD. This CDR3 spans 16 amino acids. The CDR3 DNA reads as TGTGCCACCAGTGATTCACAGGGGGCGATAGGTCAGCCCCAGCATTTT. It encodes CATSDSQGAIGQPQHF.

The chain joins TRBV5-1 to TRBJ2-3; 7 bases agree with TRBD2. CDR1 and CDR2 from the germline V gene are SGHRS and YFSETQ. V lost 0 bases and J lost 2; bases outside the gene matches: 12. The CDR3 covers 18 residues. Here the CDR3 DNA reads TGCGCCAGCAGCTTGGGGGGCCTAGCGGAGGGGTTCACAGATACGCAGTATTTT. Its protein is CASSLGGLAEGFTDTQYF.

There are a few counts of this clone. This chain uses TRBV2 with TRBJ1-6, with no clear D. The CDR3 runs to 16 residues. The germline CDR1 and CDR2 sequences are SNHLY and FYNNEI. Trimming removed 1 base from V and 0 bases from J, with 7 bases in between. The CDR3 DNA is TGTGCCAGCAGTGAAGGCTTGAGCTCCTATAATTCACCCCTCCACTTT. This encodes CASSEGLSSYNSPLHF.

This clone was seen just once. The chain combines TRBV28 with TRBJ2-4; TRBD2 agrees at 7 bases. After removal of 3 bases from V and 0 bases from J, the junction contained 5 bases not matched to a gene. The CDR3 length is 16 residues. Germline-derived CDR1 and CDR2 are MDHEN and SYDVKM. The CDR3 nucleotides are TGTGCCAGCAGTTTTAGCGGGCTGATAGCCAAAAACATTCAGTACTTC. Protein product: CASSFSGLIAKNIQYF. The full variable domain, completed using reference TRBV28 and TRBJ2-4, is DVKVTQSSRYLVKRTGEKVFLECVQDMDHENMFWYRQDPGLGLRLIYFSYDVKMKEKGDIPEGYSVSREKKERFSLILESASTNQTSMYLCASSFSGLIAKNIQYFGAGTRLSVL.

The chain links TRBV15 to TRBJ1-2; 9 positions match TRBD1. V dropped 5 bases and J dropped 1; count of bases not matched to a gene: 2. The CDR3 consists of 14 residues. Per germline, CDR1 LNHNV and CDR2 YYDKDF (reference sequence). The CDR3 DNA reads as TGTGCCACCAGCTTGGACAGGGGTAACTATGGCTACACCTTC. It codes for CATSLDRGNYGYTF.

This chain connects TRBV19 to TRBJ2-4; TRBD1 is a possible D gene (6 bases). V was pared by 6 bases and J by 0 bases, with 12 bases between. The CDR3 consists of 15 residues. Germline V gene sequence: CDR1 LNHDA, CDR2 SQIVND (reference sequence). CDR3 sequence (DNA): TGTGCCAGTAGCTACAGGGTAAGAGCCAAAAACATTCAGTACTTC. Protein: CASSYRVRAKNIQYF.

The CDR3 loop reads CASSSQGASHYGYTF. For the CDR3, the DNA is TGTGCCAGCAGTTCACAGGGAGCCTCACACTATGGCTACACCTTC. The chain couples TRBV27 to TRBJ1-2, with D possibly TRBD1 on 6 matching bases. Between the trimmed V and J ends, which lost 4 bases and 3 bases, there was a span of 15 bases. There are 15 residues in the CDR3. Germline V gene sequence: CDR1 MNHEY, CDR2 SMNVEV (reference sequence).

J is TRBJ2-7 and V is TRBV19; possible D gene TRBD1, 6 bases. CDR3 length: 17 residues. Germline lookup yields CDR1 LNHDA and CDR2 SQIVND (reference sequence). The V end was cut by 4 bases, the J end by 0 bases, with 19 bases between. CDR3 region: CASSNRESGPFSYEQYF. The CDR3 region has the DNA TGTGCCAGTAGTAACAGGGAGTCGGGACCGTTCTCCTACGAGCAGTACTTC.

In its sample, this clone was seen a few times. The rearrangement links TRBV19 to TRBJ1-4; 7 bases agree with TRBD1. Germline-derived CDR1 and CDR2 are LNHDA and SQIVND (reference sequence). This CDR3 contains 15 residues. With V trimmed by 5 bases and J by 7 bases, 10 bases remained unmatched. In nucleotides, the CDR3 is TGTGCCAGTAGTCCCCAGACAGGGTCAGGTGAAAAACTGTTTTTT. Translation gives CASSPQTGSGEKLFF. Combining the CDR3 with reference TRBV19 and TRBJ1-4 gives the whole variable domain DGGITQSPKYLFRKEGQNVTLSCEQNLNHDAMYWYRQDPGQGLRLIYYSQIVNDFQKGDIAEGYSVSREKKESFPLTVTSAQKNPTAFYLCASSPQTGSGEKLFFGSGTQLSVL.

The genes are TRBV7-2 and TRBJ2-3, with TRBD2 as a possible D gene (6 bases). CDR1 and CDR2 from the germline V gene are SGHTA and FQGNSA. V lost 2 bases, J lost 0 bases, and 9 bases lay in between. The CDR3 totals 15 residues. In DNA, the CDR3 is TGTGCCAGCAGCTTAACTGCGGGGAGCACAGATACGCAGTATTTT. Protein sequence: CASSLTAGSTDTQYF. Based on the CDR3 plus reference TRBV7-2 and TRBJ2-3, the full variable domain is GAGVSQSPSNKVTEKGKDVELRCDPISGHTALYWYRQSLGQGLEFLIYFQGNSAPDKSGLPSDRFSAERTGGSVSTLTIQRTQQEDSAVYLCASSLTAGSTDTQYFGPGTRLTVL.

This chain connects TRBV7-2 to TRBJ1-6; 7 nucleotides agree with TRBD1. This CDR3 spans 13 amino acids. Per germline, CDR1 SGHTA and CDR2 FQGNSA. Germline trimming cut 3 bases from V and 9 bases from J; bases unmatched to any gene: 2. The CDR3 region has the DNA TGTGCCAGCAGCTTGGGACAGACTTCACCCCTCCACTTT. Protein product: CASSLGQTSPLHF.

The J gene is TRBJ1-1, the V gene TRBV19; D not certain. Germline V CDR1 and CDR2: LNHDA, SQIVND (reference sequence). This CDR3 comprises 15 residues. Trimming shortened V by 5 bases and J by 0 bases, and 13 bases separated the two germline ends. The CDR3 region is CASSSLGSMNTEAFF. The CDR3 nucleotides read TGTGCCAGTAGTTCTCTAGGATCCATGAACACTGAAGCTTTCTTT.

This chain joins TRBV7-2 and TRBJ2-5; D not resolved. The CDR3 extends over 15 amino acids. V was shortened by 1 base and J by 5 bases, with 14 bases between the two germline ends. CDR1 is SGHTA, CDR2 FQGNSA, per germline. The CDR3 DNA reads as TGTGCCAGCAGCTTAGACCCGCGGCGGAGCGAGACCCAGTACTTC. Translating it yields CASSLDPRRSETQYF.

The V and J genes are TRBV7-9 and TRBJ2-7; D gene uncertain. Germline CDR1 reads SEHNR; CDR2 reads FQNEAQ (reference sequence). This CDR3 spans 13 amino acids. With 1 base removed from V and 1 base from J, the gap between germline ends came to 5 bases. The CDR3 here is CASSLETSYEQYF. CDR3 coding DNA: TGTGCCAGCAGCTTAGAGACTTCCTACGAGCAGTACTTC.

This clone was detected only once. The chain's CDR3 is CASSLLGGGYNEQFF. The CDR3 DNA follows: TGTGCCAGCTCCCTCCTCGGGGGGGGCTACAATGAGCAGTTCTTC. The chain is built from TRBV18 and TRBJ2-1; 8 positions agree with TRBD2. This CDR3 is built from 15 residues. Trimming cost V 6 bases and J 3 bases; bases outside gene matches: 7. The germline CDR1 and CDR2 sequences are KGHSH and LQKENI. The variable domain in full, with the rest retrieved from reference TRBV18 and TRBJ2-1, is NAGVMQNPRHLVRRRGQEARLRCSPMKGHSHVYWYRQLPEEGLKFMVYLQKENIIDESGMPKERFSAEFPKEGPSILRIQQVVRGDSAAYFCASSLLGGGYNEQFFGPGTRLTVL.

The chain links TRBV4-3 to TRBJ2-7, with D perhaps TRBD2 (6 bases). The CDR3 totals 14 residues. The germline V gene encodes CDR1 LGHNA and CDR2 YSLEER. Trimming cost V 4 bases and J 5 bases, with 15 bases left between them. The CDR3 loop is CASSPGPASDEQYF. The CDR3 DNA follows: TGCGCCAGCAGCCCAGGCCCAGCTAGCGACGAGCAGTACTTC.

A few counts support this clone. The chain has TRBV19 and TRBJ1-2; a possible D gene is TRBD1 (5 bases). Between the trimmed V and J ends, which lost 7 bases and 4 bases, there was a span of 19 bases. Germline CDR1 and CDR2: LNHDA and SQIVND (reference sequence). CDR3 length: 15 amino acids. The CDR3 nucleotides read TGTGCCAGTAACCCAAGCCAGGGACTCCTCTATGGCTACACCTTC. Protein product: CASNPSQGLLYGYTF.

The rearrangement links TRBV5-1 to TRBJ1-1; 7 nucleotides line up with TRBD1. After removal of 2 bases from V and 10 bases from J, the junction contained 11 bases not matched to a gene. CDR3 length: 14 residues. The germline gives CDR1 SGHRS, CDR2 YFSETQ. CDR3 loop: CASSFVRGSVGAFF. CDR3 bases: TGCGCCAGCAGCTTCGTCAGGGGGTCCGTCGGAGCTTTCTTT. The whole variable domain, remainder taken from reference TRBV5-1 and TRBJ1-1, is KAGVTQTPRYLIKTRGQQVTLSCSPISGHRSVSWYQQTPGQGLQFLFEYFSETQRNKGNFPGRFSGRQFSNSRSEMNVSTLELGDSALYLCASSFVRGSVGAFFGQGTRLTVV.

The chain recombines TRBV19 with TRBJ1-2; TRBD1 is a possible D gene (6 bases). Trimming took 6 bases from V and 8 from J, leaving 13 bases between them. Germline V lookup: CDR1 LNHDA, CDR2 SQIVND (reference sequence). The CDR3 is made up of 12 amino acids. CDR3 coding DNA: TGTGCCAGTAGCGACAGGAATGACGGCTACACCTTC. It translates to CASSDRNDGYTF.